This TCR beta chain was recovered during a study of T cells in localized non-small cell lung cancer. TCRdb's copy holds only in-frame clones and misses some; the assay was immunoSEQ multiplex PCR. Among about 23,000 clones listed, about 90% were seen once. The V segment lost 1 base and the J segment 0 bases; nucleotides outside the gene matches: 4. The germline V gene has CDR1 SGHTA and CDR2 FQGNSA. This CDR3 spans 16 amino acids. Study-level points and caveats: Detection in adjacent lung was observed for a median 57 of the top 100 tumor clones. Heterogeneity remains possible because sequencing was limited to only one tumor region.

With regard to this clone: The antigen is not known.

This specimen consisted of peripheral blood, obtained before any cancer treatment. The receptor was derived from a male donor at least 60 years old with stage I squamous cell lung carcinoma. The chain joins TRBV7-2 to TRBJ2-3, with 7 bases identical to TRBD1. The CDR3 protein is CASSLEGGLSTDTQYF. CDR3 nucleotides: TGTGCCAGCAGCTTAGAAGGGGGCCTTAGCACAGATACGCAGTATTTT. Combining the CDR3 with reference TRBV7-2 and TRBJ2-3 gives the whole variable domain GAGVSQSPSNKVTEKGKDVELRCDPISGHTALYWYRQSLGQGLEFLIYFQGNSAPDKSGLPSDRFSAERTGGSVSTLTIQRTQQEDSAVYLCASSLEGGLSTDTQYFGPGTRLTVL.